These 6 T cell receptor beta chains were sequenced from one sample in a study of tumor-infiltrating T cells and Merkel cell polyomavirus. Looking at the study overall: The T cells studied were CD8+ and recognized the Merkel cell polyomavirus KLL epitope.

Libraries were prepared by immunoSEQ multiplex PCR; TCRdb keeps only in-frame clonotypes and omits some of them. The data hold about 860 clones, with around nine tenths observed a single time. Immunohistochemistry showed robust Merkel cell polyomavirus Large T antigen staining in every patient's tumor. Sequences were obtained from lymph node tissue. These receptors originate from a woman in her sixties or seventies with Merkel cell carcinoma.

The genes are TRBV11-2 and TRBJ2-7; no clear D. V was cut by 0 bases and J by 0 bases, with 6 bases left in between. Germline CDR1 SGHAT, CDR2 FQNNGV. CDR3 size: 14 residues. Written as DNA, the CDR3 is TGTGCCAGCAGCTTAGAGGCAGGCTCCTACGAGCAGTACTTC. Its translation is CASSLEAGSYEQYF. The entire variable domain, with the rest obtained from reference TRBV11-2 and TRBJ2-7, is as follows: EAGVAQSPRYKIIEKRQSVAFWCNPISGHATLYWYQQILGQGPKLLIQFQNNGVVDDSQLPKDRFSAERLKGVDSTLKIQPAKLEDSAVYLCASSLEAGSYEQYFGPGTRLTVT.

The chain recombines TRBV5-4 with TRBJ2-2; D gene uncertain. CDR3 length equals 12 residues. The germline V gene has CDR1 SGHNT and CDR2 YYREEE (reference sequence). V shed 4 bases and J shed 4 bases, with 5 bases lying between them. For the CDR3, the DNA is TGTGCCAGCAGCCCACTCACCGGGGAGCTGTTTTTT. It codes for CASSPLTGELFF.

This CDR3 reads CAWRITGTGGYEQYF. CDR3 sequence (DNA): TGTGCCTGGAGAATCACCGGGACAGGGGGTTACGAGCAGTACTTC. The chain joins TRBV30 to TRBJ2-7, with TRBD1 matching over 11 bases. V lost 3 bases, J lost 4 bases, and 8 bases stayed unmatched. Per the germline V gene, CDR1 is GTSNPN and CDR2 is SVGIG (reference sequence). The CDR3 has 15 residues.

The V gene is TRBV4-3, the J gene TRBJ2-3; 8 bases line up with TRBD2. The CDR3 length is 17 residues. V shed 4 bases, J shed 0 bases, and the junction held 9 bases outside the gene matches. Germline-derived CDR1 and CDR2 are LGHNA and YSLEER. The DNA for the CDR3 is TGCGCCAGCAGCCGGACTTTAGCGGGGTCTAGCACAGATACGCAGTATTTT. Amino acids: CASSRTLAGSSTDTQYF.

The chain couples TRBV29-1 to TRBJ1-2; D may be TRBD1 (5 bases). Germline CDR1 reads SQVTM; CDR2 reads ANQGSEA. V was cut by 4 bases and J by 2 bases, with 5 bases left in between. CDR3 size: 11 residues. DNA for the CDR3: TGCAGCGTTGGACAGAACTATGGCTACACCTTC. It translates to CSVGQNYGYTF. Based on the CDR3 plus reference TRBV29-1 and TRBJ1-2, the full variable domain is SAVISQKPSRDICQRGTSLTIQCQVDSQVTMMFWYRQQPGQSLTLIATANQGSEATYESGFVIDKFPISRPNLTFSTLTVSNMSPEDSSIYLCSVGQNYGYTFGSGTRLTVV.

The chain couples TRBV5-1 to TRBJ1-5, with TRBD1 as a possible D gene (6 bases). This CDR3 has 14 amino acids. V lost 4 bases and J lost 3, with 11 bases in between. CDR1 is SGHRS, CDR2 YFSETQ, per germline. The DNA of the CDR3 is TGCGCCAGCAGCCAGACAGGAGTCAATCAGCCCCAGCATTTT. Translation: CASSQTGVNQPQHF. Complete variable domain (other parts from reference TRBV5-1 and TRBJ1-5): KAGVTQTPRYLIKTRGQQVTLSCSPISGHRSVSWYQQTPGQGLQFLFEYFSETQRNKGNFPGRFSGRQFSNSRSEMNVSTLELGDSALYLCASSQTGVNQPQHFGDGTRLSIL.